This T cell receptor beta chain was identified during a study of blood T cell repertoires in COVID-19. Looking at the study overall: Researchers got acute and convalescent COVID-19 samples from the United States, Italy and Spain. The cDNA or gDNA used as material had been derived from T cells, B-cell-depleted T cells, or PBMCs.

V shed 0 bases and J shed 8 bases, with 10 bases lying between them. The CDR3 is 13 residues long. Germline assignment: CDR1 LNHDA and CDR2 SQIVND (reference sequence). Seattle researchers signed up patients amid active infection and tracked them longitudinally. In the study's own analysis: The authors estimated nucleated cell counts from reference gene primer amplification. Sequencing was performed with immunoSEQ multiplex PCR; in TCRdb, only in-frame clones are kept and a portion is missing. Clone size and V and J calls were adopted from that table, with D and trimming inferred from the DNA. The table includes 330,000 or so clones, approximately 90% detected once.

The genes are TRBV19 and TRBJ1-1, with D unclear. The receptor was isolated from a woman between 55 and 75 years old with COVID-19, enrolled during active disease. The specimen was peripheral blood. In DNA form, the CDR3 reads TGTGCCAGTAGTATAGATCGGGGTCGCGAAGCTTTCTTT. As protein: CASSIDRGREAFF.